This entry lists 15 T cell receptor beta chains sequenced from one sample in a study of T cells after yellow fever vaccination. TCRdb re-called the 5' RACE reads with MiXCR, one entry per CDR3 protein. Among some 560,000 distinct CDR3 sequences listed, 15% to 20% were seen once. The input for sequencing was PBMCs, taken 15 days after the yellow fever booster vaccination. Source of these receptors: a man younger than 45 who received the YFV17D yellow fever vaccine.

The rearrangement uses TRBV12-3 or TRBV12-4 and TRBJ1-2; tentative D call: TRBD1 (5 bases). The CDR3 spans 12 residues. V was pared by 5 bases and J by 8 bases, with 12 bases between. CDR3 amino acids: CASSLQGEGYTF. CDR3 in DNA: TGTGCCAGCAGTCTCCAGGGAGAAGGCTACACCTTC.

This clonotype has a handful of counts. This chain joins TRBV29-1 and TRBJ2-2, with 10 bases fitting TRBD1. The ends lost 4 bases at V and 0 bases at J; junction bases unmatched: 2. Germline-derived CDR1 and CDR2 are SQVTM and ANQGSEA. The CDR3 consists of 15 residues. The CDR3 sequence: CSVGTGGSNTGELFF. The CDR3 nucleotides are TGCAGCGTTGGGACAGGGGGATCGAACACCGGGGAGCTGTTTTTT.

This clonotype was seen more than once but under ten times. The chain couples TRBV7-9 to TRBJ2-2; 8 bases match TRBD2. Germline V gene lookup returns CDR1 SEHNR and CDR2 FQNEAQ (reference sequence). The V and J ends lost 5 bases and 8 bases, in that order; junction bases with no gene match: 13. The CDR3 runs 16 residues. The CDR3 here is CASSTWTSRPRGELFF. CDR3 nucleotide sequence: TGTGCCAGCAGCACTTGGACTAGCCGTCCACGGGGGGAGCTGTTTTTT.

This clonotype was seen a few times. The chain combines TRBV12-3 or TRBV12-4 with TRBJ2-7; 7 nucleotides align to TRBD1. V trimming: 4 bases; J trimming: 5 bases; junction bases outside the gene matches: 8. The CDR3 is made up of 14 amino acids. The DNA for the CDR3 is TGTGCCAGCAGTTCATACAATCAGGGGGACGAGCAGTACTTC. This encodes CASSSYNQGDEQYF.

This clonotype was counted only a few times. The J gene is TRBJ2-1, the V gene TRBV5-1; TRBD2 is a possible D gene (6 bases). The CDR3 length is 16 residues. Germline V lookup: CDR1 SGHRS, CDR2 YFSETQ. V shed 5 bases and J shed 2 bases, with 17 bases lying between them. Here the CDR3 DNA reads TGCGCCAGCAGTTATTTAGGAGCGGGCCCCTACAATGAGCAGTTCTTC. As protein: CASSYLGAGPYNEQFF.

This clonotype was seen more than once but under ten times. The chain employs TRBV7-8 and TRBJ2-7; 11 bases map to TRBD2. The CDR3 runs to 19 residues. V shed 0 bases, J shed 3 bases, and the junction held 13 bases outside the gene matches. Germline V gene lookup returns CDR1 SGHVS and CDR2 FQNEAQ. CDR3 sequence reads: CASSLAGRLGLAGLYEQYF. CDR3 coding DNA: TGTGCCAGCAGCTTAGCAGGCAGATTAGGACTAGCGGGCCTCTACGAGCAGTACTTC.

The genes are TRBV20-1 and TRBJ2-1, with a possible D match to TRBD2 (5 bases). Germline CDR1 is DFQATT and CDR2 is SNEGSKA (reference sequence). The CDR3 length is 14 residues. Trimming left V 0 bases short and J 4 bases short, with 10 bases between. This CDR3 is CSARDYGVYNEQFF. The CDR3, as DNA: TGCAGTGCTAGAGATTACGGGGTTTACAATGAGCAGTTCTTC.

This rearrangement joins TRBV7-9 to TRBJ2-7; D remains ambiguous. CDR3 size: 11 residues. V gave up 6 bases and J gave up 2 bases, with 5 bases separating them. Germline V gene data show CDR1 as SEHNR and CDR2 as FQNEAQ (reference sequence). CDR3: CASRDAYEQYF. In DNA form, the CDR3 reads TGTGCCAGCAGAGATGCCTACGAGCAGTACTTC.

This clonotype was observed a few times. The chain is built from TRBV18 and TRBJ2-7; the D gene is possibly TRBD2 (5 bases). The CDR3 contains 15 residues. The V and J ends lost 3 bases and 4 bases respectively, with 16 bases between them. The germline gives CDR1 KGHSH, CDR2 LQKENI. The CDR3 loop is CASSPLGGLKYEQYF. The CDR3 DNA reads TGTGCCAGCTCACCCCTCGGCGGGCTCAAGTACGAGCAGTACTTC.

The chain is built from TRBV20-1 and TRBJ2-3; no clear D gene. The V end lost 3 bases, the J end lost 2 bases, and 12 bases lay between the germline ends. Germline V lookup: CDR1 DFQATT, CDR2 SNEGSKA (reference sequence). The CDR3 runs to 14 residues. The CDR3 bases are TGCAGTGCTAGGTTACAGCGATACACAGATACGCAGTATTTT. This codes for CSARLQRYTDTQYF.

The V gene is TRBV2, the J gene TRBJ2-3; the D is unclear. Germline V CDR1 and CDR2: SNHLY, FYNNEI. There are 11 residues in the CDR3. V was clipped by 7 bases and J by 10 bases, with 12 bases between them. Here the CDR3 reads CASTTRGSQYF. The DNA for the CDR3 is TGTGCCAGCACCACAAGAGGCTCGCAGTATTTT.

This clonotype has a handful of counts. The chain is built from TRBV27 and TRBJ1-1; D unclear. V was trimmed by 0 bases and J by 3 bases, leaving 5 bases between them. CDR3 length: 13 amino acids. Germline V gives CDR1 MNHEY, CDR2 SMNVEV (reference sequence). The DNA for the CDR3 is TGTGCCAGCAGTTTATCTACATACACTGAAGCTTTCTTT. It is translated as CASSLSTYTEAFF.

In this sample, this clonotype turned up a few times. V is TRBV27 and J is TRBJ1-6, with D tentatively TRBD1 (5 bases). The CDR3 extends over 13 amino acids. Trimming cost V 5 bases and J 10 bases, with 12 bases left between them. Per germline, CDR1 MNHEY and CDR2 SMNVEV (reference sequence). CDR3 DNA: TGTGCCAGCAGTATACCCCGGGGCTCACCCCTCCACTTT. Translating it yields CASSIPRGSPLHF.

In this sample, this clonotype turned up a few times. CDR3 coding DNA: TGCAGTGCTAGAGATCAGCTTGCTGAGCAGTACTTC. Translated, it gives CSARDQLAEQYF. The chain joins TRBV20-1 to TRBJ2-7, with unresolved D. The germline V gene encodes CDR1 DFQATT and CDR2 SNEGSKA (reference sequence). Trimming took off 0 bases at V and 7 bases at J, with 10 bases between the two ends. The CDR3 is made up of 12 amino acids.

This clonotype has only a few counts. The chain employs TRBV5-1 and TRBJ1-3; D is unresolved. V lost 0 bases, J lost 0 bases, and 4 bases lay in between. The CDR3 has 14 residues. Germline V gene data show CDR1 as SGHRS and CDR2 as YFSETQ. For the CDR3, the DNA is TGCGCCAGCAGCTTGGACGGCTCTGGAAACACCATATATTTT. Its protein product is CASSLDGSGNTIYF.